This T cell receptor (beta chain) was recovered during a study of cytomegalovirus exposure and HLA in healthy donors. Study-wide results and caveats: Earlier results showed most TCR beta V segments being productive about 87% or about 30% of the time. Donor immune exposure was known only as CMV serostatus.

A note on this clone: Its antigen is not known.

The primer mix had 60 Vbeta and 13 Jbeta primers. This table comes from immunoSEQ multiplex PCR, and its TCRdb copy is limited to in-frame clones, with some not included. The table lists about 130,000 clones, approximately 8.9% of them singletons. This CDR3 is 14 amino acids long. V lost 5 bases to trimming and J lost 1 base, with 12 bases between them. The germline V gene encodes CDR1 MNHEY and CDR2 SVGAGI. The specimen sequenced was PBMCs. V is TRBV6-5 and J is TRBJ2-7, with a tentative D call TRBD1 (6 bases). The clonotype was recovered from a woman aged 40 to 55 in good health and CMV-seropositive. For the CDR3, the DNA is TGTGCCAGCAGTCCTGACAGGACGTCCTACGAGCAGTACTTC. Its protein is CASSPDRTSYEQYF.